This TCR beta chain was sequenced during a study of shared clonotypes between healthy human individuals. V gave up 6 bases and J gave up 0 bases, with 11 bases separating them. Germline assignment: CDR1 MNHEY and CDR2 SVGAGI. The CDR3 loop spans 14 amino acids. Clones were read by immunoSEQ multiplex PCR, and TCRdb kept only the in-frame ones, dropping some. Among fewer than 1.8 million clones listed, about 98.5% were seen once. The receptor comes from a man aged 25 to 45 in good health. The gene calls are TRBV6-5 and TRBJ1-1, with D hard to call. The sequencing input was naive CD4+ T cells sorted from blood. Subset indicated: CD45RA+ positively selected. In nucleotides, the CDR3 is TGTGCCAGCAGCCCCTCGCATATGAACACTGAAGCTTTCTTT. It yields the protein CASSPSHMNTEAFF.